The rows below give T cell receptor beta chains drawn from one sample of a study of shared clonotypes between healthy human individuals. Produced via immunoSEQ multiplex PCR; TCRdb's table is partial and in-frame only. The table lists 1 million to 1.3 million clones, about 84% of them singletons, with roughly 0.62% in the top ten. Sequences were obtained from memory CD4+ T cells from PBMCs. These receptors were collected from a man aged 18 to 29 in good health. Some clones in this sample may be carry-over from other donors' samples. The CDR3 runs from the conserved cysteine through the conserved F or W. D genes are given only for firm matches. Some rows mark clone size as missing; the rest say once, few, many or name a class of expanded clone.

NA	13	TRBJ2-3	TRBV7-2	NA	TGTGCCAGCAGCCCCCCGATGACAGATACGCAGTATTTT	CASSPPMTDTQYF
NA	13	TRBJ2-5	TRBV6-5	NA	TGTGCCAGCAGTTACCGGGCTCCCGAGACCCAGTACTTC	CASSYRAPETQYF
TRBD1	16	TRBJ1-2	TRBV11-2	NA	TGTGCCAGCAGCTTAGTCTTCGGACAGGGCTACTATGGCTACACCTTC	CASSLVFGQGYYGYTF
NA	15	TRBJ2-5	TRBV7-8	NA	TGTGCCAGCAGCGAAGAACCCGCCAGCGAAGAGACCCAGTACTTC	CASSEEPASEETQYF
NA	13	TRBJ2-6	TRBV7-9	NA	TGTGCCAGCAGCTTAGATTCGGCGGGGAGGCCGACTTTC	CASSLDSAGRPTF
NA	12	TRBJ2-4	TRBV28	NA	TGTGCCAGCAGCCCTACAGAACGCGGACAGTACTTC	CASSPTERGQYF
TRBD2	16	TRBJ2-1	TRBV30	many	TGTGCCTGGAGTGCCCCGGGACTAGCGTCCTTCAATGAGCAGTTCTTC	CAWSAPGLASFNEQFF
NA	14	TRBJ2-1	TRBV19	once	TGTGCCAGTAAAACAGGGAGCTCCTACAATGAGCAGTTCTTC	CASKTGSSYNEQFF
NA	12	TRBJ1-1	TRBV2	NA	TGTGCCAGCAGTCTAGGGGCCACTGAAGCTTTCTTT	CASSLGATEAFF
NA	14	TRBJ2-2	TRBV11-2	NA	TGTGCCAGCAGCTCCCTTCGTTACACCGGGGAGCTGTTTTTT	CASSSLRYTGELFF
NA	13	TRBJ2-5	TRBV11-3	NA	TGTGCCAGCAGCTTAGGGGGCCCAGAGACCCAGTACTTC	CASSLGGPETQYF
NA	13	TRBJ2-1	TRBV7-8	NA	TGTGCCAGCAGCTTAGGGGGCGGGGATGAGCAGTTCTTC	CASSLGGGDEQFF
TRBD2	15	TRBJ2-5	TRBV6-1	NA	TGTGCCAGCAGTGGGGGACTAGCGGGATACGAGACCCAGTACTTC	CASSGGLAGYETQYF
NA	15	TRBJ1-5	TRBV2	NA	TGTGCCAGCAGTGCGGACCGGACGAATCATCAGCCCCAGCATTTT	CASSADRTNHQPQHF
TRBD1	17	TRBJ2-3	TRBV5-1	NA	TGCGCCAGCAGCCCAATACCGGGACAGGGGTCCCCAGATACGCAGTATTTT	CASSPIPGQGSPDTQYF
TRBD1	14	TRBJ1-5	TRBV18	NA	TGTGCCAGCTCGAAAGAACAGGGGAATCAGCCCCAGCATTTT	CASSKEQGNQPQHF
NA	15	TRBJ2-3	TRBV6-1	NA	TGTGCCAGCAGACGAATGGTGGGAAGCACAGATACGCAGTATTTT	CASRRMVGSTDTQYF
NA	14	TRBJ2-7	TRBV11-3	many	TGTGCCAGCTCCCAGGGTCTCAGCTCCTACGAGCAGTACTTC	CASSQGLSSYEQYF
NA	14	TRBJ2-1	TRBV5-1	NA	TGCGCCAGCGGACCTGCTCTCGGGTACAATGAGCAGTTCTTC	CASGPALGYNEQFF
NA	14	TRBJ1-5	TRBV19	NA	TGTGCCAGTAGCCCGGGACGGATTAATCAGCCCCAGCATTTT	CASSPGRINQPQHF
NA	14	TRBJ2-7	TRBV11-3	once	TGTGCCAGCAGCTTACGAGGGGACGTCTACGAGCAGTACTTC	CASSLRGDVYEQYF
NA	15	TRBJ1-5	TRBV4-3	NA	TGCGCCAGCAGCCAAGATGGCGACACTCCTTGGCCCCAGCATTTT	CASSQDGDTPWPQHF
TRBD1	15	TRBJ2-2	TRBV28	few	TGTGCCAGCAGATACGACAGGGTCGGCACCGGGGAGCTGTTTTTT	CASRYDRVGTGELFF
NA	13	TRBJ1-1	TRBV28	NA	TGTGCCAGCAGTTCCAGGGGTAACACTGAAGCTTTCTTT	CASSSRGNTEAFF
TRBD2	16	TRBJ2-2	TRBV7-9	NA	TGTGCCAGCAGCTTAGCACTAGCGGGGAACACCGGGGAGCTGTTTTTT	CASSLALAGNTGELFF
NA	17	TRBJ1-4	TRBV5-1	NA	TGCGCCAGCAGCCCCAATGGGGGAACCCTCACTAATGAAAAACTGTTTTTT	CASSPNGGTLTNEKLFF
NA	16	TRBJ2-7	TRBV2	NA	TGTGCCAGCTCCCCCGAAGGTGGCGGGATGTGGGTCGAGCAGTACTTC	CASSPEGGGMWVEQYF
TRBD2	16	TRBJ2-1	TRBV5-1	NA	TGCGCCAGCAGCGGCGGAGGAGCGGGAGCAAGTAATGAGCAGTTCTTC	CASSGGGAGASNEQFF
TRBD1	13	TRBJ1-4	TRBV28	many	TGTGCCAGCAGTCGCGGACAGGGAGGAAAACTGTTTTTT	CASSRGQGGKLFF
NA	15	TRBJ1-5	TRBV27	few	TGTGCCAGCAAATTTGGAGTTTCAAGCAATCAGCCCCAGCATTTT	CASKFGVSSNQPQHF
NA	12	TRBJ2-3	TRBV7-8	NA	TGTGCCAGCAGCTTATGGGGGGCTACGCAGTATTTT	CASSLWGATQYF
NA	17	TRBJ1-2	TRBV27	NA	TGTGCCAGCAGCTCCCTTCCCCGGGCCATCCTAATCTATGGCTACACCTTC	CASSSLPRAILIYGYTF
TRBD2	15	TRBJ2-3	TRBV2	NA	TGTGCCAGCAGTGGTGGGACTAGGAGCACAGATACGCAGTATTTT	CASSGGTRSTDTQYF
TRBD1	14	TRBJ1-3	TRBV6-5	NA	TGTGCCAGCAGAAGGAGGGGGCATGGAAACACCATATATTTT	CASRRRGHGNTIYF
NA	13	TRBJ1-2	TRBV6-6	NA	TGTGCCAGCAGTTACAAAGGGGACTATGGCTACACCTTC	CASSYKGDYGYTF
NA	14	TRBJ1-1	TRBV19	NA	TGTGCCAGTAGTCTCAGGCGGTTGAACACTGAAGCTTTCTTT	CASSLRRLNTEAFF
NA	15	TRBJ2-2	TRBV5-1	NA	TGCGCCAGCAGACAGTTTAGAGGGGGCACCGGGGAGCTGTTTTTT	CASRQFRGGTGELFF
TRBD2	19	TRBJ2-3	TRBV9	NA	TGTGCCAGCAGCGTAGGACCGGGGGTGCGGGGGTTAGACACAGATACGCAGTATTTT	CASSVGPGVRGLDTDTQYF
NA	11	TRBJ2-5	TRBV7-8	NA	TGTGCCAGCAGCGCAGGGACTCCTCAGTACTTC	CASSAGTPQYF
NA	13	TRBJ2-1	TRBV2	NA	TGTGCCAGCGACAGGCAGTACTACAATGAGCAGTTCTTC	CASDRQYYNEQFF
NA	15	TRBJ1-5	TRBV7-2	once	TGTGCCAGCAGCCGGGACACCGATAGCAATCAGCCCCAGCATTTT	CASSRDTDSNQPQHF
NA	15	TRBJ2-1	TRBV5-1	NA	TGCGCCAGCAGCCCTGAGGCGGCTTCCTACAATGAGCAGTTCTTC	CASSPEAASYNEQFF
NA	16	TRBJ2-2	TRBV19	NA	TGTGCCAGTAGTGCAGGACAAGGGCTGCGGACCGGGGAGCTGTTTTTT	CASSAGQGLRTGELFF
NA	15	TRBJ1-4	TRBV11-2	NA	TGTGCCAGCAGCTTACTTTCAATTGAGGGTGAAAAACTGTTTTTT	CASSLLSIEGEKLFF
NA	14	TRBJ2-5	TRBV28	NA	TGTGCCAGCAGTTTCGCTACGTTTCAAGAGACCCAGTACTTC	CASSFATFQETQYF
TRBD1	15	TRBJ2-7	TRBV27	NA	TGTGCCAGCAGTTTATCGGCACAGGGGTTCTACGAGCAGTACTTC	CASSLSAQGFYEQYF
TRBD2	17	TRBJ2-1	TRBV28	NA	TGTGCCAGCAGTCCGTTCTCTCCTAGCGGGAGTAGGAATGAGCAGTTCTTC	CASSPFSPSGSRNEQFF
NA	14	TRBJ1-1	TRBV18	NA	TGTGCCAGCTCACCAACTATTGGGGGAATGGAAGCTTTCTTT	CASSPTIGGMEAFF
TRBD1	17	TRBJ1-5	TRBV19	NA	TGTGCCAGTAGTACGCCCCGGGACAGGGGGAAGTTACAGCCCCAGCATTTT	CASSTPRDRGKLQPQHF
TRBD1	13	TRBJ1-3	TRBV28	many	TGTGCCAGCGTGACAGGGGGATGGAACACCATATATTTT	CASVTGGWNTIYF
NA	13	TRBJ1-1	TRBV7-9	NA	TGTGCCAGCAGCTTAAGACAAGGGTTTGGAGCGGTCTTT	CASSLRQGFGAVF
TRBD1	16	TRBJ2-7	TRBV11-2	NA	TGTGCCAGCAGCTTAGAACCGGGACAGGGGGTAAGAGAGCAGTACTTC	CASSLEPGQGVREQYF
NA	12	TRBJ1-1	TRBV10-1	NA	TGCGCCAGCAGTGAGCTTACAGGGAAAGCTTTCTTT	CASSELTGKAFF
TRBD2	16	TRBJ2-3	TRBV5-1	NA	TGCGCCAGCAGCTTGCCCGGACTAGCGGCCACAGATACGCAGTATTTT	CASSLPGLAATDTQYF